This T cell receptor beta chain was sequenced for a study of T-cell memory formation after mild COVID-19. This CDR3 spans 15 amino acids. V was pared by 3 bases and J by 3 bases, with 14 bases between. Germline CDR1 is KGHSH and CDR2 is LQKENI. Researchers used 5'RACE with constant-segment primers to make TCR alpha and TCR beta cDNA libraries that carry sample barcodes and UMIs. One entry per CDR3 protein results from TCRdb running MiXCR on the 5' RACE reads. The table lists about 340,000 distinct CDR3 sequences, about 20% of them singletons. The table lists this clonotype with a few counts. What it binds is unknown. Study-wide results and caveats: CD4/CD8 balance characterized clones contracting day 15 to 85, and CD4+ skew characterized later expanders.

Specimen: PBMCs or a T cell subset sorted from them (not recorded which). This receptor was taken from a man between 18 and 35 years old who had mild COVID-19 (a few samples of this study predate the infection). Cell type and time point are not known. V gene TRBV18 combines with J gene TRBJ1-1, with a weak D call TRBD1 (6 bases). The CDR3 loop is CASSPTRGGDTEAFF. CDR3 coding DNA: TGTGCCAGCTCACCTACCAGGGGCGGTGACACTGAAGCTTTCTTT. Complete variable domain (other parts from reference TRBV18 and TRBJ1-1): NAGVMQNPRHLVRRRGQEARLRCSPMKGHSHVYWYRQLPEEGLKFMVYLQKENIIDESGMPKERFSAEFPKEGPSILRIQQVVRGDSAAYFCASSPTRGGDTEAFFGQGTRLTVV.